The clone carrying this T cell receptor beta chain has at least ten counts. The data stem from a study of naive and memory T cell subsets. The ends were cut back, 3 bases at V and 2 bases at J, with 9 bases in the middle. CDR3 length equals 14 residues. Germline CDR1 reads KGHDR; CDR2 reads SFDVKD. After the first PCR, alpha and beta chain libraries were processed separately. Two oligonucleotides, mixed equimolar, formed the beta constant-region primer covering TRBC1 and TRBC2. The ligated cDNA underwent four PCR rounds using SP2 and nested alpha and beta constant-region primers. MiXCR was run by TCRdb on the UMI-ligation and nested PCR reads, yielding one entry per CDR3 protein. Of approximately 80,000 distinct CDR3 sequences detected, around 9% appear once; the ten largest clones hold 1.2%.

The receptor's source is a human donor in good health. Sequencing was performed on naive CD8+ T cells from blood. The rearrangement uses TRBV24-1 and TRBJ1-1, with no clear D. The CDR3 DNA reads TGTGCCACCAGTGATACTGACACAAACACTGAAGCTTTCTTT. Amino acids: CATSDTDTNTEAFF.